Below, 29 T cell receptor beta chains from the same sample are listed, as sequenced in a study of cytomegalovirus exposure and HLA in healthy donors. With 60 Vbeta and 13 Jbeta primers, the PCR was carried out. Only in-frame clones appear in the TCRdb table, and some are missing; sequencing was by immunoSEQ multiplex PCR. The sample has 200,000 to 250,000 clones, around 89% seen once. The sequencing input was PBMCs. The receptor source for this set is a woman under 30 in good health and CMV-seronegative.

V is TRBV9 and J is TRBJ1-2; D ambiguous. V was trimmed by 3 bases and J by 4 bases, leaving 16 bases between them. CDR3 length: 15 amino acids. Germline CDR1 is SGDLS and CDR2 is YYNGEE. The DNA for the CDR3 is TGTGCCAGCAGCGAAGGAGTGTCGGCTGGCTATGGCTACACCTTC. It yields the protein CASSEGVSAGYGYTF.

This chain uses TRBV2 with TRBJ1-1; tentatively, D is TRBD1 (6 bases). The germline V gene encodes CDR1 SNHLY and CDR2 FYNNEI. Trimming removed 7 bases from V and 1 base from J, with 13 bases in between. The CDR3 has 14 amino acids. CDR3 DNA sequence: TGTGCCAGCACCGTGCTACAGGGGAACACTGAAGCTTTCTTT. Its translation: CASTVLQGNTEAFF. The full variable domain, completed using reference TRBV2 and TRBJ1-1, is EPEVTQTPSHQVTQMGQEVILRCVPISNHLYFYWYRQILGQKVEFLVSFYNNEISEKSEIFDDQFSVERPDGSNFTLKIRSTKLEDSAMYFCASTVLQGNTEAFFGQGTRLTVV.

CDR3 amino acids: CASSLRSRVGTASTDTQYF. CDR3 nucleotides: TGTGCCAGCAGCTTGAGGTCTAGAGTGGGGACAGCGAGCACAGATACGCAGTATTTT. The chain combines TRBV7-2 with TRBJ2-3; 7 bases map to TRBD1. V gave up 3 bases and J gave up 0 bases; unmatched junction bases: 15. Germline V CDR1 and CDR2: SGHTA, FQGNSA. The CDR3 has 19 amino acids.

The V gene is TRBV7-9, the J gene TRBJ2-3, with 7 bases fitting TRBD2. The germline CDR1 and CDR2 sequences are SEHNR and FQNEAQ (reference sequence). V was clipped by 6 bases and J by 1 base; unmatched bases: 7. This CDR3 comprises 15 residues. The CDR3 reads CASRSGLAGTDTQYF. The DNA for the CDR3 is TGTGCCAGCAGATCCGGGCTAGCGGGCACAGATACGCAGTATTTT.

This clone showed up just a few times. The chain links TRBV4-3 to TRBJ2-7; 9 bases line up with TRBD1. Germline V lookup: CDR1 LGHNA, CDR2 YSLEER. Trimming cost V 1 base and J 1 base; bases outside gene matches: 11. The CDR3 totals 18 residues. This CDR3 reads CASSQASLPGQGSYEQYF. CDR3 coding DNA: TGCGCCAGCAGCCAAGCGAGTTTACCGGGACAGGGTTCCTACGAGCAGTACTTC.

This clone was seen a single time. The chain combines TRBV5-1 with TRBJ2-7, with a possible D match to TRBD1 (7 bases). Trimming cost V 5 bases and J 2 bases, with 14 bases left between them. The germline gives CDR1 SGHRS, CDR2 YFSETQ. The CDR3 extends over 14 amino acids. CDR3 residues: CASSPGDSAYEQYF. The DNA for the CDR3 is TGCGCCAGCAGTCCGGGGGACAGCGCCTACGAGCAGTACTTC.

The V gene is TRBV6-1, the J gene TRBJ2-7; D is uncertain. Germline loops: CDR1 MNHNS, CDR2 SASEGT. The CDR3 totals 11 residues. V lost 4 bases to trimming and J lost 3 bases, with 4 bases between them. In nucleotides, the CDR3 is TGTGCCAGCAGTGGTTACTACGAGCAGTACTTC. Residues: CASSGYYEQYF.

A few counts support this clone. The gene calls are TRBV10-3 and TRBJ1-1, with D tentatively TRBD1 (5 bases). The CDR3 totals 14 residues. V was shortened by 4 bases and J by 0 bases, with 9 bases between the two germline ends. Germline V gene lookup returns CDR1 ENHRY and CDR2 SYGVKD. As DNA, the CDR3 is TGTGCCATCAGTGGACAGTCCCTGAACACTGAAGCTTTCTTT. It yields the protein CAISGQSLNTEAFF.

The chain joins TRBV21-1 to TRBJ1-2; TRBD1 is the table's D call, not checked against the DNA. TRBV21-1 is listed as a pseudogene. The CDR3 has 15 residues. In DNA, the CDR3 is TGTGCCAGCAGCAACGGCCAGGGGCTGAACTATGGCTACACCTTC. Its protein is CASSNGQGLNYGYTF.

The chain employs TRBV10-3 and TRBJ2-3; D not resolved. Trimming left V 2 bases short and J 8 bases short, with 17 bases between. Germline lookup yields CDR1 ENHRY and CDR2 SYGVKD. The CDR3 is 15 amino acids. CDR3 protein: CAISEVGFATGTQYF. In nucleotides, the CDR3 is TGTGCCATCAGTGAGGTGGGTTTCGCCACGGGTACGCAGTATTTT.

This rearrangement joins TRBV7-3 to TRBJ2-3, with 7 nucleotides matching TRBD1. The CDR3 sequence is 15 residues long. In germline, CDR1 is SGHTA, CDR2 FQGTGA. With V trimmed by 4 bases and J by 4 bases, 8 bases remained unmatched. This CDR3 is CASSSVRDSSDTQYF. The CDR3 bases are TGTGCCAGCAGCTCTGTTCGGGACAGCTCAGATACGCAGTATTTT.

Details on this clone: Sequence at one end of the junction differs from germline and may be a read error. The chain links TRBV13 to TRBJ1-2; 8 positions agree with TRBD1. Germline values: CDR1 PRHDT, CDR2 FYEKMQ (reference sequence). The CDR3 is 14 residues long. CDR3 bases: TGTGCCAGCAGTTTAGGACAGGGAGGGGATGGCTACACCTTC. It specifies CASSLGQGGDGYTF.

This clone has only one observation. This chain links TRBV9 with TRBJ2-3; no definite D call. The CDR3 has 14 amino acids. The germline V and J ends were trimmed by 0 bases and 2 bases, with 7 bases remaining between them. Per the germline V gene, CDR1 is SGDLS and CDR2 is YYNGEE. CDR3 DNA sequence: TGTGCCAGCAGCGTAGGGCCGTACACAGATACGCAGTATTTT. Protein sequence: CASSVGPYTDTQYF.

The CDR3 sequence is CASSQARRLHEQFF. The CDR3 DNA reads TGCGCCAGCAGCCAAGCTCGACGACTCCATGAGCAGTTCTTC. The gene calls are TRBV4-3 and TRBJ2-1; D remains ambiguous. Trimming shortened V by 1 base and J by 8 bases, and 12 bases separated the two germline ends. Germline CDR1 and CDR2: LGHNA and YSLEER. This CDR3 comprises 14 residues.

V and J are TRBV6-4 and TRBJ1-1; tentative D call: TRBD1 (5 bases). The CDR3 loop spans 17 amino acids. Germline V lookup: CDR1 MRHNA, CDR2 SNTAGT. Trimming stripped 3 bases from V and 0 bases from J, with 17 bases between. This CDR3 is CASSDSGVGFMNTEAFF. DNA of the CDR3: TGTGCCAGCAGTGATTCGGGGGTAGGGTTCATGAACACTGAAGCTTTCTTT.

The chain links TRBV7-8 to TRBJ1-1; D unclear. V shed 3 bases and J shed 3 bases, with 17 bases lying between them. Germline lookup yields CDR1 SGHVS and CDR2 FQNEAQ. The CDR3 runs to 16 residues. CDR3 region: CASSLLRVRGDTEAFF. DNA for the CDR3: TGTGCCAGCAGCTTGCTGAGGGTCCGTGGGGACACTGAAGCTTTCTTT.

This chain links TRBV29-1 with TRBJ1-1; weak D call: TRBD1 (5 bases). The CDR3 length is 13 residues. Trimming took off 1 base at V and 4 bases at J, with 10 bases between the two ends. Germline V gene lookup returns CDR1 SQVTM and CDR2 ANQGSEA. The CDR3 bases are TGCAGCGTTGAAGTAGGGGAAGGCACTGAAGCTTTCTTT. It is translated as CSVEVGEGTEAFF.

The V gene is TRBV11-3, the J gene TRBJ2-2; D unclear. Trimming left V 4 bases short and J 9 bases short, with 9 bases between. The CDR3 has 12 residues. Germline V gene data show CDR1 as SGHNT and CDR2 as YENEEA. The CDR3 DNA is TGTGCCAGCAGCTCCTCGCGGCGGGAGCTGTTTTTT. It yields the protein CASSSSRRELFF.

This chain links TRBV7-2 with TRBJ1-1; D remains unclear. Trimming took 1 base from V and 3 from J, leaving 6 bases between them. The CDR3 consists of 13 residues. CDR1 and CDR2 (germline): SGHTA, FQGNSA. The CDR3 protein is CASSLEQYTEAFF. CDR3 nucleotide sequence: TGTGCCAGCAGCTTAGAACAGTACACTGAAGCTTTCTTT.

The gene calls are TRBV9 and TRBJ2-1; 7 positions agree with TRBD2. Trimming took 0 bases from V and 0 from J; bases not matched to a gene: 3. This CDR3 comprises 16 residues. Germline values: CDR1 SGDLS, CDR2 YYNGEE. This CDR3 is CASSVVGGSSYNEQFF. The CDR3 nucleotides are TGTGCCAGCAGCGTAGTAGGCGGGAGCTCCTACAATGAGCAGTTCTTC.

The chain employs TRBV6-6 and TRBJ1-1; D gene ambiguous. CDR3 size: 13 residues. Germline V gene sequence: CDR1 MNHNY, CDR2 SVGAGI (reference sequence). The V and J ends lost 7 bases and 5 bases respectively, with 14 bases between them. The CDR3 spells CASKFGVQTEAFF. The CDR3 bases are TGTGCCAGCAAATTCGGGGTTCAAACTGAAGCTTTCTTT.

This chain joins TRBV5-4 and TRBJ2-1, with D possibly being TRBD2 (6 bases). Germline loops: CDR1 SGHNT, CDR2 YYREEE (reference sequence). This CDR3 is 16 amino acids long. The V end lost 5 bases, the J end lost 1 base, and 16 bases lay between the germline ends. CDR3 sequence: CASRIAGRQSYNEQFF. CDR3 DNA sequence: TGTGCCAGCAGGATTGCAGGGAGGCAATCCTACAATGAGCAGTTCTTC.

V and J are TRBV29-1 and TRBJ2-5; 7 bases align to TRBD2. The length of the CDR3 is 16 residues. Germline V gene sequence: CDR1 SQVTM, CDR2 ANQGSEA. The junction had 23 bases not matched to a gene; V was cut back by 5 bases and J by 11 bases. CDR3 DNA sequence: TGCAGCGTTTTTCGCGTCGGGCTAGCGGAAAGAGTTAGGCAGTACTTC. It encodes CSVFRVGLAERVRQYF.

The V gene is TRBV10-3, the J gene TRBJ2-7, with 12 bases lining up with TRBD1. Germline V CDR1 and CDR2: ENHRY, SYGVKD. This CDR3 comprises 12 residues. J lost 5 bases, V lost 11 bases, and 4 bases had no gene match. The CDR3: CAVGTGGDEQYF. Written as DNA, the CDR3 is TGTGCCGTTGGGACAGGGGGCGACGAGCAGTACTTC.

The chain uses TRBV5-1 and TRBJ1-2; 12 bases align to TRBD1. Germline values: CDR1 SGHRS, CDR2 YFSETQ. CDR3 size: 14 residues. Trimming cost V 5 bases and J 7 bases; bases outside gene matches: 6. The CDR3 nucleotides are TGCGCCAGCAGTCCGGGACAGGGGGCGCGTGGCTACACCTTC. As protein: CASSPGQGARGYTF.

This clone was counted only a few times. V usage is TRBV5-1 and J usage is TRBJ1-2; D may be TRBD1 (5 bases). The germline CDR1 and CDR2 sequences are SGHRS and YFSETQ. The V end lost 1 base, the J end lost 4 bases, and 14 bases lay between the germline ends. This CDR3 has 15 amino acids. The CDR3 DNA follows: TGCGCCAGCAGCTTGAGCGGGGCGAAGCGCTATGGCTACACCTTC. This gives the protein CASSLSGAKRYGYTF.

The DNA for the CDR3 is TGTGCCAGCAGTGAACTGGTGGGCGAAGAATTTAACTATGGCTACACCTTC. It is translated as CASSELVGEEFNYGYTF. The chain combines TRBV2 with TRBJ1-2; D uncertain. V was shortened by 2 bases and J by 1 base, with 17 bases between the two germline ends. The CDR3 has 17 residues. Germline CDR1 SNHLY, CDR2 FYNNEI.

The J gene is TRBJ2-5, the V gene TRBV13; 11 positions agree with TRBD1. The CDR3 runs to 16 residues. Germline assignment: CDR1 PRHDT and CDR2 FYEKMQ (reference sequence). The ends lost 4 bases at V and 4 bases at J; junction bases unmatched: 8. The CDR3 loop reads CASSSGQGAVGETQYF. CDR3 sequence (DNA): TGTGCCAGCAGCTCCGGACAGGGGGCGGTAGGAGAGACCCAGTACTTC.

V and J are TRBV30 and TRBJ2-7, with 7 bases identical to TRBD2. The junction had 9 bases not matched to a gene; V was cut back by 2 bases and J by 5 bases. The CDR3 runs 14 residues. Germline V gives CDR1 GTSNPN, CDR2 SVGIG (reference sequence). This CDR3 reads CAWSTVGGPHEQYF. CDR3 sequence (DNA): TGTGCCTGGAGTACGGTGGGAGGGCCCCACGAGCAGTACTTC.